The 5 T cell receptor beta chains below all came from one sample that was sequenced in a study of Ad26.COV2.S vaccination and SARS-CoV-2 variants. Profiling relied on immunoSEQ multiplex PCR, and the TCRdb table lists in-frame clones only, not all of them. The profile shows hundreds of thousands of clones, about 89% of them singletons. Documented treatment: 15 to 20 received Ad26.COV2.S at low or high dose, single or two shots; 5 received placebo; per-sample allocation not given. Sampling occurred on day 63 after the first vaccine or placebo injection. The sample here was peripheral blood, taken in a trial of Ad26.COV2.S vaccine versus placebo. Every receptor here comes from a person aged 18-60 years who received the Ad26.COV2.S COVID-19 vaccine or a placebo.

The rearrangement joins TRBV28 to TRBJ2-5; 9 nucleotides match TRBD1. Losses at the gene ends were 5 bases for V and 4 bases for J; bases not matched to a gene: 8. CDR3 length: 15 residues. The germline V gene encodes CDR1 MDHEN and CDR2 SYDVKM. This chain's CDR3 is CASSPRQGESETQYF. The CDR3 DNA reads as TGTGCCAGCAGTCCAAGACAGGGGGAATCAGAGACCCAGTACTTC.

This clone was found once. This chain links TRBV2 with TRBJ2-2; 8 nucleotides line up with TRBD1. Germline trimming cut 6 bases from V and 0 bases from J; bases unmatched to any gene: 18. The germline V gene encodes CDR1 SNHLY and CDR2 FYNNEI. The CDR3 consists of 20 residues. This CDR3 reads CASSPLLGQGREPNTGELFF. DNA of the CDR3: TGTGCCAGCAGCCCTCTTCTCGGACAGGGAAGGGAACCGAACACCGGGGAGCTGTTTTTT.

V and J are TRBV11-2 and TRBJ2-2; perhaps D is TRBD1 or TRBD2 (5 bases each). CDR3 length equals 15 residues. CDR1 and CDR2 from the germline V gene are SGHAT and FQNNGV. V lost 1 base to trimming and J lost 2 bases, with 8 bases between them. For the CDR3, the DNA is TGTGCCAGCAGCTTAGCCAGGGACAACACCGGGGAGCTGTTTTTT. Its translation: CASSLARDNTGELFF.

The rearrangement links TRBV7-2 to TRBJ1-2; D is ambiguous. The germline V gene has CDR1 SGHTA and CDR2 FQGNSA. Trimming stripped 5 bases from V and 3 bases from J, with 16 bases between. CDR3 length equals 15 residues. In DNA form, the CDR3 reads TGTGCCAGCAGCCCAGCGGGCGGGGTAGACTATGGCTACACCTTC. Protein product: CASSPAGGVDYGYTF.

The CDR3, as DNA: TGTGCCAGCAGCCTGGGACAGCTGATGAACACTGAAGCTTTCTTT. The encoded protein is CASSLGQLMNTEAFF. The chain joins TRBV2 to TRBJ1-1; 7 positions match TRBD1. After removal of 6 bases from V and 0 bases from J, the junction contained 7 bases not matched to a gene. The CDR3 extends over 15 amino acids. CDR1 and CDR2 (germline): SNHLY, FYNNEI.